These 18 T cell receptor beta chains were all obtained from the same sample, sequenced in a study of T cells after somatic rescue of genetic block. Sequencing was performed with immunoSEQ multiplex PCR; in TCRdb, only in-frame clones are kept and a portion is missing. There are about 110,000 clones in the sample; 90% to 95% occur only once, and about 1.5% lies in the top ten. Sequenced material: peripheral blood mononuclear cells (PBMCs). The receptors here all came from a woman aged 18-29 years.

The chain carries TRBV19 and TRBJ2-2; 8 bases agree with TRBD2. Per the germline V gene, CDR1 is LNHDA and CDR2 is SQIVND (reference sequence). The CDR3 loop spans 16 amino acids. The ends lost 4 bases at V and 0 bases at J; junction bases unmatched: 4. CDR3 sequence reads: CASSTRGGPNTGELFF. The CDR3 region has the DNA TGTGCCAGTAGTACCCGCGGGGGGCCGAACACCGGGGAGCTGTTTTTT. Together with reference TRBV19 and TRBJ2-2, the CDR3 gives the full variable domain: DGGITQSPKYLFRKEGQNVTLSCEQNLNHDAMYWYRQDPGQGLRLIYYSQIVNDFQKGDIAEGYSVSREKKESFPLTVTSAQKNPTAFYLCASSTRGGPNTGELFFGEGSRLTVL.

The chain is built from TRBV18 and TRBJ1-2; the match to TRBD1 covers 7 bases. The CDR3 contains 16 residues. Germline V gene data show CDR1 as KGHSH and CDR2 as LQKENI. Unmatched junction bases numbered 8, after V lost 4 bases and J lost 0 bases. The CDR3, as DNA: TGTGCCAGCTCACACGGGACAGCAGAGGCTAACTATGGCTACACCTTC. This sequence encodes CASSHGTAEANYGYTF. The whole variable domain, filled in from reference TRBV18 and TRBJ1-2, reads NAGVMQNPRHLVRRRGQEARLRCSPMKGHSHVYWYRQLPEEGLKFMVYLQKENIIDESGMPKERFSAEFPKEGPSILRIQQVVRGDSAAYFCASSHGTAEANYGYTFGSGTRLTVV.

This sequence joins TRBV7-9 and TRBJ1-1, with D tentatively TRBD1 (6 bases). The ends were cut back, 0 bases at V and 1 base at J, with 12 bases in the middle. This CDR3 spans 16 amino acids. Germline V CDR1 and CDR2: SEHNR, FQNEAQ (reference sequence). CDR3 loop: CASSLAGASRNTEAFF. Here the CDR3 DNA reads TGTGCCAGCAGCTTAGCGGGGGCTAGTAGGAACACTGAAGCTTTCTTT.

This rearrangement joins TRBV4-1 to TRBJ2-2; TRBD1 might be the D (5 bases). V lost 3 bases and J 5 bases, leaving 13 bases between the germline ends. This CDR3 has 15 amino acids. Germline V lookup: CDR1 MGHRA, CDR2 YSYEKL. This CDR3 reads CASSHDRMVTGELFF. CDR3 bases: TGCGCCAGCAGCCACGACAGAATGGTGACCGGGGAGCTGTTTTTT.

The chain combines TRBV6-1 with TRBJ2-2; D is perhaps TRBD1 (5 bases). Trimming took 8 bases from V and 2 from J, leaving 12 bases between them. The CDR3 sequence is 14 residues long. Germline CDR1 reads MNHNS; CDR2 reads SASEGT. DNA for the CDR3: TGTGCCAGCTTTAGACAGAGAAACACCGGGGAGCTGTTTTTT. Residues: CASFRQRNTGELFF.

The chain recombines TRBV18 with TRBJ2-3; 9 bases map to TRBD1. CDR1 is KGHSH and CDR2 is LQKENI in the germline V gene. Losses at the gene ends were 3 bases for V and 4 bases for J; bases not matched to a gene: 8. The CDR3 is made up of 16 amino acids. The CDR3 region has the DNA TGTGCCAGCTCACCCAGGGGACAGGGTTCGGCAGATACGCAGTATTTT. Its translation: CASSPRGQGSADTQYF.

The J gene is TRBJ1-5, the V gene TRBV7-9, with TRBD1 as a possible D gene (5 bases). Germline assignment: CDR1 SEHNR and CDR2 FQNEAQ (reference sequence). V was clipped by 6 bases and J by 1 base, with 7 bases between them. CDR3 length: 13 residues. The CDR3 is CASRGGSNQPQHF. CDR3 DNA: TGTGCCAGCAGGGGGGGAAGCAATCAGCCCCAGCATTTT.

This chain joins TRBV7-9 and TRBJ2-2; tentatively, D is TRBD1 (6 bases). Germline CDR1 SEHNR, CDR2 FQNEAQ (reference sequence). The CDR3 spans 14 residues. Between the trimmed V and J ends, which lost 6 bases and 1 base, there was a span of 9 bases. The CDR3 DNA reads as TGTGCCAGCAGACCGACAGGGAACACCGGGGAGCTGTTTTTT. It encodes CASRPTGNTGELFF.

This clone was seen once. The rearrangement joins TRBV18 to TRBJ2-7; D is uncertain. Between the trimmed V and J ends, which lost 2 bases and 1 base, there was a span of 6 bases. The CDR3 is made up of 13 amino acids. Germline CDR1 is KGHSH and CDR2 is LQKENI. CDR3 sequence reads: CASSPKSSYEQYF. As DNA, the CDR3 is TGTGCCAGCTCACCAAAATCATCCTACGAGCAGTACTTC.

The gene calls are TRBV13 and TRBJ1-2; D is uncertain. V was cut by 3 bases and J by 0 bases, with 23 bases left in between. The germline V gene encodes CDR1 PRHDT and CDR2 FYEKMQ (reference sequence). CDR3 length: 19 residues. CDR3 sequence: CASSFSRQDPTSPNYGYTF. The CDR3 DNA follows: TGTGCCAGCAGCTTTTCACGACAAGACCCTACTTCCCCTAACTATGGCTACACCTTC.

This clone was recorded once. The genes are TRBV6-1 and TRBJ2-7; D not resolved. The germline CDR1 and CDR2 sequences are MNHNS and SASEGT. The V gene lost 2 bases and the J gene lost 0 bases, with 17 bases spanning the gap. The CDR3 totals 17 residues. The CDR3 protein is CASSEIWSRFNSYEQYF. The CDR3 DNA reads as TGTGCCAGCAGTGAAATCTGGAGCCGGTTCAACTCCTACGAGCAGTACTTC.

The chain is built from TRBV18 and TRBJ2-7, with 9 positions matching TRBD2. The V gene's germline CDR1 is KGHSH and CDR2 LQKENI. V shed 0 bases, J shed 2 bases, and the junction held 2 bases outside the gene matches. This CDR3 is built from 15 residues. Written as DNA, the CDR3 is TGTGCCAGCTCACCACCGGGACTAGCTCCCTACGAGCAGTACTTC. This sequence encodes CASSPPGLAPYEQYF.

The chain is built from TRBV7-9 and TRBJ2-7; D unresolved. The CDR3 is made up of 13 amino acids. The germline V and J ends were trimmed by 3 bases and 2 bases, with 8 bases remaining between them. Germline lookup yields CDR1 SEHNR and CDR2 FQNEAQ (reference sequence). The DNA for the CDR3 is TGTGCCAGCAGCTTGGTGGTTCCCTACGAGCAGTACTTC. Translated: CASSLVVPYEQYF.

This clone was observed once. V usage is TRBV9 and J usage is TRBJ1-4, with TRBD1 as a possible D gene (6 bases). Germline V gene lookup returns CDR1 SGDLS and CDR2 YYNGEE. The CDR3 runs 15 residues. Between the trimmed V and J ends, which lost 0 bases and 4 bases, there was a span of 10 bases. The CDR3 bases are TGTGCCAGCAGCGTAGGAGGGGGATATAATGAAAAACTGTTTTTT. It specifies CASSVGGGYNEKLFF.

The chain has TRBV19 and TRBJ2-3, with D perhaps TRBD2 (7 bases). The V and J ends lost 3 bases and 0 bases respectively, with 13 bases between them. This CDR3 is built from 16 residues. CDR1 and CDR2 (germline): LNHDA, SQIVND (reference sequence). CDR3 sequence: CASSILAGASTDTQYF. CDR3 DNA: TGTGCCAGTAGTATCCTGGCGGGGGCTAGCACAGATACGCAGTATTTT.

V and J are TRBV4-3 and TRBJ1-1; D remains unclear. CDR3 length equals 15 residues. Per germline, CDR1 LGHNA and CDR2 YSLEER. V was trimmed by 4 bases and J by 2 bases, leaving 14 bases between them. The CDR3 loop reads CASSRRTQPNTEAFF. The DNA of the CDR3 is TGCGCCAGCAGCCGGAGGACTCAGCCTAACACTGAAGCTTTCTTT.

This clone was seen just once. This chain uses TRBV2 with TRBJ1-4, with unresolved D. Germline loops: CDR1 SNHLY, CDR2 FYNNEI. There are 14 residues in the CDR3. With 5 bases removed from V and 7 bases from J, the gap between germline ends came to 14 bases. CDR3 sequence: CASSRGRIGEKLFF. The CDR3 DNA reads TGTGCCAGCAGTCGGGGTAGGATCGGTGAAAAACTGTTTTTT.

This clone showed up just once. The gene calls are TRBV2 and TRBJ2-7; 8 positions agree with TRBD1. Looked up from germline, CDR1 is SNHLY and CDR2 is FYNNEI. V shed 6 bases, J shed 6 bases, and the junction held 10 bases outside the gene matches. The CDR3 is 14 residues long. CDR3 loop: CASSDDRGVSEQYF. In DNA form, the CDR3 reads TGTGCCAGCAGCGATGACAGGGGCGTTTCCGAGCAGTACTTC.